These T cell receptor beta chains were read from a single sample in a study of cytomegalovirus exposure and HLA in healthy donors. Some clones are missing from TCRdb's copy, which holds only in-frame ones; the method was immunoSEQ multiplex PCR. The sample lists 150,000 to 200,000 clones, more than 75% seen once, with about 3.5% in the top ten. Material: PBMCs. The receptors here all came from a man between 40 and 49 years old in good health and CMV-seropositive. The CDR3 runs from the conserved cysteine through the conserved F or W. The order of the fields is D gene, V gene, J gene, clone size, CDR3 protein, CDR3 DNA. A D gene is named only where the DNA matches it firmly. Part of the rows lack a size; the others show once, few, many or a class for expanded clones.

-	TRBV18	TRBJ1-3	few	CASSQGGQSSGNTIYF	TGTGCCAGCTCACAAGGCGGACAAAGCTCTGGAAACACCATATATTTT
TRBD2	TRBV29-1	TRBJ2-3	once	CSQQRDYTDTQYF	TGCAGCCAACAGAGGGACTACACAGATACGCAGTATTTT
TRBD1	TRBV5-1	TRBJ2-7	-	CASRPGQGVEQYF	TGCGCCAGCAGGCCGGGACAGGGGGTCGAGCAGTACTTC
-	TRBV5-6	TRBJ1-4	-	CASSSHQMENPRREKLFF	TGTGCCAGCAGCTCCCACCAGATGGAGAACCCCAGGAGGGAAAAACTGTTTTTT
TRBD2	TRBV27	TRBJ2-1	-	CASSFLSSGRARHEQFF	TGTGCCAGCAGTTTTCTTTCTAGCGGGAGGGCCAGGCATGAGCAGTTCTTC
TRBD1	TRBV4-1	TRBJ2-7	-	CASSQGNRGVGEQYF	TGCGCCAGCAGCCAAGGAAACAGGGGGGTGGGGGAGCAGTACTTC
-	TRBV9	TRBJ1-3	-	CASSRDSGNTIYF	TGTGCCAGCAGCCGGGACTCTGGAAACACCATATATTTT
-	TRBV4-1	TRBJ2-3	-	CASSQAWTSGDTQYF	TGCGCCAGCAGCCAGGCTTGGACGTCAGGGGATACGCAGTATTTT
-	TRBV2	TRBJ1-2	-	CASSGRGPGNNYGYTF	TGTGCCAGCAGTGGGAGGGGCCCGGGAAATAACTATGGCTACACCTTC
-	TRBV7-6	TRBJ2-2	-	CASSSTRGLSPTNTGELFF	TGTGCCAGCAGCTCGACGCGAGGGCTTAGCCCGACGAACACCGGGGAGCTGTTTTTT
TRBD1	TRBV29-1	TRBJ2-3	-	CSAEVLDRGDTQYF	TGCAGCGCTGAAGTGTTGGACAGGGGCGATACGCAGTATTTT
-	TRBV5-1	TRBJ2-1	-	CASSPDLATYNEQFF	TGCGCCAGCAGCCCCGATCTCGCTACCTACAATGAGCAGTTCTTC
-	TRBV27	TRBJ1-6	few	CASRAQNSPLHF	TGTGCCAGCAGAGCACAGAATTCACCCCTCCACTTT
-	TRBV5-4	TRBJ1-1	-	CASTLNGQPNTEAFF	TGTGCCAGCACCCTCAATGGACAGCCGAACACTGAAGCTTTCTTT
-	TRBV18	TRBJ1-1	-	CASSPGGGAGTEAFF	TGTGCCAGCTCACCGGGTGGGGGCGCGGGCACTGAAGCTTTCTTT
TRBD1	TRBV18	TRBJ2-7	-	CASSLGQGDLGEQYF	TGTGCCAGCTCACTCGGACAGGGGGACCTGGGGGAGCAGTACTTC
TRBD1	TRBV9	TRBJ1-5	-	CASSVPGPTGTEEYSNQPQHF	TGTGCCAGCAGCGTACCGGGCCCAACCGGGACAGAAGAATATAGCAATCAGCCCCAGCATTTT
-	TRBV5-4	TRBJ2-3	-	CASSPLGTSDTQYF	TGTGCCAGCAGCCCGCTAGGAACCTCAGATACGCAGTATTTT
TRBD1	TRBV25-1	TRBJ1-1	once	CASSELLQGHTEAFF	TGTGCCAGCAGTGAATTGTTACAGGGGCACACTGAAGCTTTCTTT
TRBD2	TRBV15	TRBJ2-3	-	CATSRGLGSDTQYF	TGTGCCACCAGCAGGGGACTAGGTTCAGATACGCAGTATTTT
-	TRBV2	TRBJ1-2	-	CASSVRANYGYTF	TGTGCCAGCAGTGTGAGGGCTAACTATGGCTACACCTTC
-	TRBV6-1	TRBJ2-2	-	CASSRSALNTGELFF	TGTGCCAGCAGTAGAAGCGCACTAAACACCGGGGAGCTGTTTTTT
-	TRBV27	TRBJ1-1	-	CASSQGGVGENTEAFF	TGTGCCAGCAGTCAAGGGGGAGTCGGGGAGAACACTGAAGCTTTCTTT
TRBD1	TRBV6-6	TRBJ2-6	-	CASSYGQGTGANVLTF	TGTGCCAGCAGTTACGGACAGGGCACCGGGGCCAACGTCCTGACTTTC
TRBD1	TRBV5-1	TRBJ1-3	-	CASSREGQDSGNTIYF	TGCGCCAGCAGCCGCGAGGGACAGGATTCTGGAAACACCATATATTTT
TRBD1	TRBV5-1	TRBJ2-5	-	CASSLDRVQETQYF	TGCGCCAGCAGCTTAGACAGGGTCCAAGAGACCCAGTACTTC
TRBD2	TRBV9	TRBJ2-5	-	CASSVAGTGGETQYF	TGTGCCAGCAGCGTAGCTGGGACGGGGGGAGAGACCCAGTACTTC
-	TRBV2	TRBJ1-5	-	CASSGGGAGNQPQHF	TGTGCCAGCAGTGGGGGTGGGGCAGGCAATCAGCCCCAGCATTTT
-	TRBV28	TRBJ2-7	-	CASSTGTLYEQYF	TGTGCCAGCTCCACCGGGACTTTATACGAGCAGTACTTC
-	TRBV21-1	TRBJ1-1	once	CASSRGTGRTTEAFF	TGTGCCAGCAGCAGAGGGACAGGGAGGACCACTGAAGCTTTCTTT
-	TRBV6-5	TRBJ2-7	-	CASSPGNYEQYF	TGTGCCAGCAGCCCAGGCAACTACGAGCAGTACTTC
-	TRBV5-6	TRBJ2-5	-	CASSLDGAGSTQETQYF	TGTGCCAGCAGCTTGGATGGGGCAGGGTCGACCCAAGAGACCCAGTACTTC
TRBD1	TRBV4-3	TRBJ1-5	-	CASSQDFVPGGLEPQHF	TGCGCCAGCAGCCAAGATTTTGTCCCAGGGGGCTTGGAGCCCCAGCATTTT
-	TRBV5-1	TRBJ1-1	-	CASSLAPGGGSTEAFF	TGCGCCAGCAGCCTTGCTCCCGGGGGGGGCAGCACTGAAGCTTTCTTT
TRBD2	TRBV5-1	TRBJ2-5	-	CASSLSPGEGTQYF	TGCGCCAGCAGCCTCTCCCCGGGGGAGGGGACCCAGTACTTC
-	TRBV11-2	TRBJ1-3	-	CASKPGRLSSGNTIYF	TGTGCCAGCAAACCCGGGAGACTGAGCTCTGGAAACACCATATATTTT
TRBD2	TRBV15	TRBJ2-7	-	CATSSGGGLGQYF	TGTGCCACCAGCAGCGGGGGGGGTTTAGGGCAGTACTTC
-	TRBV7-9	TRBJ2-7	-	CASSVTYEQYF	TGTGCCAGCAGCGTCACCTACGAGCAGTACTTC
-	TRBV20-1	TRBJ2-5	-	CSARGAGTQYF	TGCAGTGCTAGAGGGGCCGGGACCCAGTACTTC
-	TRBV28	TRBJ2-1	few	CASRDPRVDEQFF	TGTGCCAGCAGGGACCCCAGGGTGGATGAGCAGTTCTTC
-	TRBV5-1	TRBJ1-1	-	CASSSGQEAFF	TGCGCCAGCAGCTCCGGACAGGAAGCTTTCTTT
-	TRBV6-5	TRBJ1-2	-	CASIGELNYGYTF	TGTGCCAGTATCGGGGAGTTGAACTATGGCTACACCTTC
TRBD1	TRBV18	TRBJ1-6	-	CASSPGRGNSPLHF	TGTGCCAGCTCCCCCGGCAGGGGGAATTCACCCCTCCACTTT
TRBD1	TRBV29-1	TRBJ2-7	-	CSVERPGQGYNEQYF	TGCAGCGTTGAGAGACCGGGACAGGGCTACAACGAGCAGTACTTC
TRBD2	TRBV11-2	TRBJ2-6	once	CASRRGPSGVRSGANVLTF	TGTGCCAGCCGCCGCGGTCCTAGCGGGGTCCGCTCTGGGGCCAACGTCCTGACTTTC
-	TRBV29-1	TRBJ1-1	-	CSVKVTLNTEAFF	TGCAGCGTTAAAGTGACACTGAACACTGAAGCTTTCTTT
TRBD1	TRBV7-6	TRBJ1-4	-	CASSFRTGSNEKLFF	TGTGCCAGCAGCTTTCGGACAGGCTCTAATGAAAAACTGTTTTTT
TRBD2	TRBV5-4	TRBJ2-7	-	CASSLDLAGGPREQYF	TGTGCCAGCAGCTTGGATTTAGCGGGGGGGCCTAGAGAGCAGTACTTC
-	TRBV28	TRBJ1-1	-	CASSLGGLTEAFF	TGTGCCAGCAGTTTAGGGGGGTTGACTGAAGCTTTCTTT
TRBD2	TRBV28	TRBJ2-7	-	CASKPRLAGKYEQYF	TGTGCCAGCAAGCCCCGACTAGCGGGGAAGTACGAGCAGTACTTC
TRBD1	TRBV5-8	TRBJ1-1	-	CASSPRRGPATEAFF	TGTGCCAGCAGCCCCCGGAGGGGGCCCGCAACTGAAGCTTTCTTT
TRBD2	TRBV14	TRBJ2-7	-	CASSLLSKRDGEQYF	TGTGCCAGCAGCCTACTTTCTAAGCGGGACGGGGAGCAGTACTTC